This TCR beta chain was sequenced in a study of T cells after posttransplantation cyclophosphamide. Study outcomes and limitations: TRB clonality was highly associated with recipient CMV seropositivity and reactivation. Skin or GI-infiltrating T cells shared few TRB sequences with blood.

TCRdb keeps only in-frame clones here, not all; method: immunoSEQ multiplex PCR. This sample comprises 30,000 to 50,000 clones, none seen once only. Unmatched junction bases numbered 10, after V lost 0 bases and J lost 9 bases. Germline assignment: CDR1 LNHDA and CDR2 SQIVND (reference sequence). This CDR3 is built from 17 residues. This clone showed up many times. Its cognate antigen is unknown. This clonotype was obtained from a woman in her forties or fifties in good health and a related stem cell transplant donor. This chain joins TRBV19 and TRBJ2-1; 11 nucleotides align to TRBD1. What was sequenced was PBMCs. The CDR3 here is CASSIEGRTGGSGEQFF. CDR3 nucleotide sequence: TGTGCCAGTAGTATAGAGGGGAGGACAGGGGGCTCGGGTGAGCAGTTCTTC.